Here is one TCR beta chain with its context. The target antigen is unknown. This specimen belongs to a study of early T cells in non-severe SARS-CoV-2 infection. Study summary: Sequencing used unsorted whole-blood bulk RNA, so chains lack pairing.

Study-level points and caveats: Anti-spike CD8 responses were favored by VDJdb matching, which missed private and CD4 specificities.

CDR1 is SEHNR and CDR2 is FQNEAQ in the germline V gene (reference sequence). CDR3 size: 13 residues. V was pared by 3 bases and J by 0 bases, with 5 bases between. Researchers attached unique molecular identifiers to individual cDNA molecules. TCRdb processed the 5' RACE reads anew with MiXCR; each CDR3 protein has one entry. The table lists 60,000 or so distinct CDR3 sequences, 10% of them singletons. The rearrangement links TRBV7-9 to TRBJ1-1; no reliable D call. This receptor was obtained from an adult who was a healthcare worker with PCR-confirmed SARS-CoV-2 infection or an uninfected control (not recorded which). The sample consisted of whole blood. CDR3 residues: CASSLSVNTEAFF. In DNA, the CDR3 is TGTGCCAGCAGCTTGAGTGTGAACACTGAAGCTTTCTTT.